This TCR beta chain came from a study of vaccination effects on CD4 cells after COVID-19. At the level of the study: Samples came from two convalescent patients 16 days and one week before vaccination. General study findings and limits: Clones from infection and from vaccination both contracted markedly late after vaccination. In the study, convalescent patients were few, and early post-infection timepoints were absent.

Comments on this clone: Antigen: not known.

Sequenced by immunoSEQ multiplex PCR; TCRdb stores in-frame clones only, minus some. The sample carries 55,000 to 90,000 clones, 73% recorded once. The ends were cut back, 0 bases at V and 12 bases at J, with 16 bases in the middle. The germline gives CDR1 KGHSH, CDR2 LQKENI. The length of the CDR3 is 14 residues. After expansion with viral peptide pools in the ViraFEST assay, antigen-specific CD4+ T cells were sequenced. Isolating CD4+ T cells followed about 11 days of culture. This person caught SARS-CoV-2 sometime from March to December 2020, and PCR testing confirmed the infection. The receptor was isolated from a human donor who had a prior SARS-CoV-2 infection. This chain uses TRBV18 with TRBJ2-3, with D unclear. The sequenced sample was CD4+ T cells from PBMCs cultured with HIV peptides, obtained before COVID-19 vaccination. Documented subset: HIV-1 Nef peptide pool negative control/reference culture. The CDR3 spells CASSPPSSRTDQYF. In DNA, the CDR3 is TGTGCCAGCTCACCACCGTCGTCCCGGACCGATCAGTATTTT.